This T cell receptor beta chain originates from a study of blood T cell repertoires in COVID-19. About the study: The origin of the acute and convalescent COVID-19 samples was the United States, Italy and Spain.

The CDR3 length is 14 residues. With 6 bases clipped from V and 0 bases from J, the junction kept 5 bases outside the gene matches. The germline gives CDR1 MNHEY, CDR2 SVGAGI. Profiling relied on immunoSEQ multiplex PCR, and the TCRdb table lists in-frame clones only, not all of them. Found here are 90,000 or so clones, 70% to 90% of them singletons; the top ten hold roughly 7.2%. The origin of this receptor is a man aged 55 to 69 with acute or convalescent COVID-19. The chain recombines TRBV6-5 with TRBJ2-7; the match to TRBD1 covers 7 bases. The sequenced material came from peripheral blood. In DNA form, the CDR3 reads TGTGCCAGCAGCCGTGGGGACAGCTCCTACGAGCAGTACTTC. As protein: CASSRGDSSYEQYF.